These 29 T cell receptor beta chains share one sample of origin, sequenced in a study of cytomegalovirus exposure and HLA in healthy donors (dated by TCRdb to 2016 to 2017). Library preparation employed the immunoSEQ multiplex PCR assay. The multiplex PCR relied on a mix of 60 forward primers for TCR Vbeta segments and 13 reverse primers for TCR Jbeta segments. TCRdb obtained this table from immuneACCESS and retained in-frame rearrangements with V and J assigned. These tables miss some clones; where compared with another copy, unresolved V genes account for less than half of the shortfall, and the remainder is unexplained. The sample includes some 150,000 clones, with about two thirds observed a single time. Together, the top ten hold under 3.5% of the sample. Sequenced sample: PBMCs. These receptor sequences come from a woman aged 25 to 39 in good health and CMV-seronegative.

This clone has just one count. The chain links TRBV7-3 to TRBJ2-3; no firm D call. Germline CDR1 is SGHTA and CDR2 is FQGTGA. V shed 1 base and J shed 6 bases, with 8 bases lying between them. This CDR3 spans 13 amino acids. CDR3 in DNA: TGTGCCAGCAGCTTAAATCAGGCCGATACGCAGTATTTT. It translates to CASSLNQADTQYF.

V gene TRBV4-3 combines with J gene TRBJ1-5; D may be TRBD1 (5 bases). The CDR3 runs 14 residues. CDR1 LGHNA and CDR2 YSLEER come from the germline V gene. Trimming shortened V by 0 bases and J by 4 bases, and 7 bases separated the two germline ends. CDR3 sequence: CASSQERGNQPQHF. CDR3 bases: TGCGCCAGCAGCCAAGAAAGGGGAAATCAGCCCCAGCATTTT.

The sample holds a few counts of this clone. The rearrangement joins TRBV7-9 to TRBJ2-5; D might be TRBD2 (5 bases). Deletions cut 2 bases from V and 2 bases from J, with 12 bases between. Germline-derived CDR1 and CDR2 are SEHNR and FQNEAQ (reference sequence). This CDR3 comprises 15 residues. This CDR3 is CASSLISGAQETQYF. The CDR3 DNA reads TGTGCCAGCAGCTTAATCAGCGGAGCTCAAGAGACCCAGTACTTC.

This clone has just a few counts. V and J are TRBV10-3 and TRBJ1-2; D perhaps matches TRBD1 (6 bases). CDR1 ENHRY and CDR2 SYGVKD come from the germline V gene. V was pared by 2 bases and J by 8 bases, with 12 bases between. The CDR3 spans 13 residues. The CDR3 here is CAISETSGGGYTF. The CDR3 DNA reads as TGTGCCATCAGTGAGACGAGCGGGGGCGGCTACACCTTC.

This clone was seen only a few times. This chain joins TRBV4-2 and TRBJ2-1, with 9 bases aligning to TRBD2. V gave up 0 bases and J gave up 5 bases; unmatched junction bases: 2. CDR1 and CDR2 (germline): LGHNA, YNFKEQ. The CDR3 runs 15 residues. The CDR3 DNA is TGTGCCAGCAGCCAAGAACCTAGCGGGGACAATGAGCAGTTCTTC. It encodes CASSQEPSGDNEQFF.

This chain uses TRBV10-3 with TRBJ1-1, with D hard to call. Germline V gene data show CDR1 as ENHRY and CDR2 as SYGVKD. The length of the CDR3 is 13 residues. Trimming left V 4 bases short and J 4 bases short, with 10 bases between. The CDR3 DNA reads as TGTGCCATCAGTGCAGAGGAAACCACTGAAGCTTTCTTT. Translation: CAISAEETTEAFF.

The genes are TRBV14 and TRBJ2-7, with a possible D match to TRBD1 (5 bases). V shed 0 bases and J shed 5 bases, with 8 bases lying between them. The CDR3 length is 13 residues. Looked up from germline, CDR1 is SGHDN and CDR2 is FVKESK. CDR3 nucleotide sequence: TGTGCCAGCAGCCAAGAATGGGGCAACGAGCAGTACTTC. As protein: CASSQEWGNEQYF.

This clone was found a few times. This rearrangement joins TRBV7-3 to TRBJ2-1, with TRBD2 matching over 8 bases. Germline V gives CDR1 SGHTA, CDR2 FQGTGA. J lost 6 bases, V lost 5 bases, and 9 bases had no gene match. The CDR3 sequence is 15 residues long. The CDR3, as DNA: TGTGCCAGCAGCCATAGACTCGGGAGGGCCAATGAGCAGTTCTTC. It codes for CASSHRLGRANEQFF.

This clone came up a few times. The chain's CDR3 is CASSEPSGRARSYNEQFF. CDR3 DNA: TGCGCCAGCAGCGAACCTAGCGGGAGGGCCCGCTCCTACAATGAGCAGTTCTTC. The V call is TRBV4-1, the J call TRBJ2-1; the match to TRBD2 covers 12 bases. The CDR3 runs to 18 residues. Germline V gene lookup returns CDR1 MGHRA and CDR2 YSYEKL. V lost 5 bases to trimming and J lost 0 bases; unmatched junction nucleotides: 8.

The V call is TRBV6-6, the J call TRBJ1-1, with unresolved D. CDR3 length equals 14 residues. CDR1 MNHNY and CDR2 SVGAGI come from the germline V gene (reference sequence). V was clipped by 4 bases and J by 0 bases, with 9 bases between them. The CDR3 nucleotides read TGTGCCAGCAGTTCCGACACAATGAACACTGAAGCTTTCTTT. This translates into CASSSDTMNTEAFF.

The CDR3 loop is CASSSRDRETQYF. The DNA of the CDR3 is TGTGCCAGCAGCTCCAGGGATAGAGAGACCCAGTACTTC. The V call is TRBV7-6, the J call TRBJ2-5; TRBD1 might be the D (5 bases). CDR1 is SGHVS, CDR2 FNYEAQ, per germline. V gave up 4 bases and J gave up 4 bases, with 10 bases separating them. CDR3 length: 13 residues.

The chain combines TRBV7-8 with TRBJ2-1, with 7 bases that match TRBD2. Germline CDR1 SGHVS, CDR2 FQNEAQ. With V trimmed by 6 bases and J by 8 bases, 13 bases remained unmatched. This CDR3 spans 15 amino acids. CDR3 loop: CASRPGRAGRDEQFF. The DNA of the CDR3 is TGTGCCAGCAGACCCGGGAGAGCGGGAAGGGATGAGCAGTTCTTC.

This chain links TRBV6-5 with TRBJ2-5; 8 nucleotides align to TRBD1. CDR3 length: 14 residues. Germline values: CDR1 MNHEY, CDR2 SVGAGI. J was trimmed by 4 bases and V by 0 bases; bases with no gene match: 1. In DNA form, the CDR3 reads TGTGCCAGCAGTTACTCTGGACAGGGAGAGACCCAGTACTTC. Encoded protein: CASSYSGQGETQYF.

The V and J genes are TRBV2 and TRBJ2-2, with D possibly matching TRBD1 (5 bases). This CDR3 is 14 amino acids long. Germline CDR1 reads SNHLY; CDR2 reads FYNNEI. Trimming took 4 bases from V and 5 from J, leaving 11 bases between them. CDR3 nucleotide sequence: TGTGCCAGCAGTGGAAGGGGTGGTACCGGGGAGCTGTTTTTT. It yields the protein CASSGRGGTGELFF.

The chain uses TRBV5-1 and TRBJ2-1, with unresolved D. Germline CDR1 SGHRS, CDR2 YFSETQ. V dropped 4 bases and J dropped 2 bases, with 13 bases sitting between them. The CDR3 loop spans 15 amino acids. The CDR3 bases are TGCGCCAGCAGCGTTAGCTCTAGAGCCTACAATGAGCAGTTCTTC. Its translation: CASSVSSRAYNEQFF.

For this clone: The sample has other DNA sequences that encode this CDR3 too. The chain recombines TRBV5-6 with TRBJ1-2; the D gene is possibly TRBD1 (6 bases). The CDR3 is made up of 16 amino acids. Between the trimmed V and J ends, which lost 0 bases and 4 bases, there was a span of 16 bases. Germline V gives CDR1 SGHDT, CDR2 YYEEEE. CDR3 bases: TGTGCCAGCAGCTTGGTGGACAGTCTAGGAGTCTATGGCTACACCTTC. This codes for CASSLVDSLGVYGYTF.

The chain links TRBV30 to TRBJ2-7; 7 nucleotides line up with TRBD2. The length of the CDR3 is 12 residues. Germline V gene lookup returns CDR1 GTSNPN and CDR2 SVGIG (reference sequence). Unmatched junction bases numbered 2, after V lost 0 bases and J lost 6 bases. CDR3 amino acids: CAWSVWGGEQYF. For the CDR3, the DNA is TGTGCCTGGAGTGTATGGGGGGGCGAGCAGTACTTC.

A note on this clone: Its ends do not fully match the called genes, so a read error is possible. The chain has TRBV7-9 and TRBJ1-1; D is possibly TRBD1 (6 bases). The CDR3 consists of 17 residues. CDR1 SEHNR and CDR2 FQNEAQ come from the germline V gene (reference sequence). CDR3 nucleotide sequence: TGTGCCAGCAGTTTCGCCCGCCGGACTCAGGGGAACATTGAAGCTTTCTTT. It encodes CASSFARRTQGNIEAFF.

The chain is built from TRBV5-1 and TRBJ1-5; the D gene is possibly TRBD1 (5 bases). Trimming took 4 bases from V and 3 from J, leaving 11 bases between them. The CDR3 covers 14 residues. Looked up from germline, CDR1 is SGHRS and CDR2 is YFSETQ. CDR3 sequence reads: CASSIGGDNQPQHF. The CDR3, as DNA: TGCGCCAGCAGCATCGGGGGGGACAATCAGCCCCAGCATTTT.

The V gene is TRBV9, the J gene TRBJ1-2; D unresolved. In germline, CDR1 is SGDLS, CDR2 YYNGEE. The CDR3 loop spans 13 amino acids. V gave up 1 base and J gave up 4 bases, with 8 bases separating them. The CDR3 protein is CASSVQGSYGYTF. The CDR3 DNA reads TGTGCCAGCAGCGTACAAGGGAGCTATGGCTACACCTTC.

J is TRBJ1-1 and V is TRBV2, with D hard to call. Trimming took 6 bases from V and 1 from J, leaving 12 bases between them. The CDR3 sequence is 14 residues long. Germline CDR1 and CDR2: SNHLY and FYNNEI. The CDR3 spells CASSGSLGNTEAFF. The CDR3 DNA is TGTGCCAGCAGCGGGTCTTTGGGGAACACTGAAGCTTTCTTT.

The chain is built from TRBV28 and TRBJ1-1; D is perhaps TRBD1 (5 bases). V shed 2 bases and J shed 3 bases, with 13 bases lying between them. The length of the CDR3 is 15 residues. CDR1 is MDHEN and CDR2 is SYDVKM in the germline V gene. The CDR3 DNA is TGTGCCAGCAGTTTAGGGGCGGGGGAATACACTGAAGCTTTCTTT. Protein sequence: CASSLGAGEYTEAFF.

This chain connects TRBV7-2 to TRBJ2-7; 11 bases align to TRBD2. The CDR3 runs 14 residues. The V gene end was trimmed by 3 bases and the J gene end by 5 bases; junction bases not matched to a gene: 3. Germline V gene data show CDR1 as SGHTA and CDR2 as FQGNSA. CDR3 bases: TGTGCCAGCAGCTTTACTAGCGGGAGACACGAGCAGTACTTC. Translation: CASSFTSGRHEQYF.

This chain uses TRBV27 with TRBJ2-7; D is unresolved. Trimming removed 5 bases at V and 1 base at J, with 3 bases between. The CDR3 contains 11 residues. The V gene's germline CDR1 is MNHEY and CDR2 SMNVEV (reference sequence). In DNA, the CDR3 is TGTGCCAGCAGTCCTTCCTACGAGCAGTACTTC. It yields the protein CASSPSYEQYF.

The J gene is TRBJ1-2, the V gene TRBV18; D may be TRBD1 (5 bases). Per the germline V gene, CDR1 is KGHSH and CDR2 is LQKENI. The germline V and J ends were trimmed by 5 bases and 8 bases, with 12 bases remaining between them. CDR3 size: 12 residues. CDR3 nucleotide sequence: TGTGCCAGCTCAATACCAGGGCTGGGCTACACCTTC. Amino acids: CASSIPGLGYTF.

The gene calls are TRBV11-2 and TRBJ2-7; 8 bases are shared with TRBD1. V was pared by 5 bases and J by 3 bases, with 9 bases of the junction left unmatched. The CDR3 extends over 15 amino acids. Per the germline V gene, CDR1 is SGHAT and CDR2 is FQNNGV. The CDR3 here is CASSASRGQGYEQYF. The CDR3 region has the DNA TGTGCCAGCAGCGCTTCTAGAGGACAGGGCTACGAGCAGTACTTC.

This clone has a handful of counts. V and J are TRBV4-3 and TRBJ1-4, with D maybe TRBD1 (5 bases). Trimming shortened V by 4 bases and J by 7 bases, and 19 bases separated the two germline ends. CDR3 length equals 16 residues. Germline-derived CDR1 and CDR2 are LGHNA and YSLEER. CDR3 sequence reads: CASSRSFGTPGEKLFF. In nucleotides, the CDR3 is TGCGCCAGCAGCCGATCCTTCGGGACTCCGGGTGAAAAACTGTTTTTT.

V is TRBV5-5 and J is TRBJ1-3; tentatively, D is TRBD1 (5 bases). The CDR3 is 16 amino acids. CDR1 is SGHKS and CDR2 is YYEKEE in the germline V gene (reference sequence). The V end was cut by 4 bases, the J end by 1 base, with 15 bases between. CDR3 nucleotide sequence: TGTGCCAGCAGCCCCCCCGGGGGTAGGTCTGGAAACACCATATATTTT. Its protein product is CASSPPGGRSGNTIYF.

A few counts support this clone. This chain uses TRBV7-6 with TRBJ2-5, with 12 bases matching TRBD1. The CDR3 is 17 residues long. V shed 4 bases, J shed 5 bases, and the junction held 11 bases outside the gene matches. The germline gives CDR1 SGHVS, CDR2 FNYEAQ. CDR3 nucleotides: TGTGCCAGCAGCTGGGACCGGGACAGGGGGCGCAAGGAGACCCAGTACTTC. Translating gives CASSWDRDRGRKETQYF. Together with reference TRBV7-6 and TRBJ2-5, the CDR3 gives the full variable domain: GAGVSQSPRYKVTKRGQDVALRCDPISGHVSLYWYRQALGQGPEFLTYFNYEAQQDKSGLPNDRFSAERPEGSISTLTIQRTEQRDSAMYRCASSWDRDRGRKETQYFGPGTRLLVL.